These 21 T cell receptor beta chains share one sample of origin, sequenced in a study of T-cell reconstitution after alpha-beta-depleted transplantation in children. General observations from the study: After one year, T-cell counts and TCRbeta diversity mostly came from new T cells.

Unique molecular identifiers were incorporated into the prepared TCRbeta library. Each CDR3 protein gets one entry after TCRdb re-called the PCR reads with MiXCR. The profile covers about 300,000 distinct CDR3 sequences, with roughly 7.8% appearing a single time and approximately 9.1% taken by the ten largest. Their antigens remain unidentified. The sequencing used peripheral blood, collected 360 days after TCRalphabeta/CD19-depleted stem cell transplant. These receptors were collected from a female patient aged 2-10 years who had a stem cell transplant for Fanconi anemia, so the T cells may come from the graft donor.

This clonotype was counted many times. The V gene is TRBV4-2, the J gene TRBJ2-7; TRBD2 aligns across 8 bases. This CDR3 has 16 amino acids. The J segment lost 3 bases and the V segment lost 1 base, leaving 8 bases of the junction unmatched. CDR1 LGHNA and CDR2 YNFKEQ come from the germline V gene. This chain's CDR3 is CASSQVAGGVNYEQYF. The CDR3 DNA is TGTGCCAGCAGCCAAGTTGCGGGAGGAGTCAACTACGAGCAGTACTTC.

This clonotype showed up just a few times. DNA of the CDR3: TGCGCCAGCAGCGGGCCCCTCGGGGCCAACAATGAGCAGTTCTTC. It encodes CASSGPLGANNEQFF. The chain recombines TRBV10-2 with TRBJ2-1; either TRBD1 or TRBD2 may supply D (5 bases each). The CDR3 loop spans 15 amino acids. Germline V gene lookup returns CDR1 WSHSY and CDR2 SAAADI. The V gene lost 6 bases and the J gene lost 5 bases, with 17 bases spanning the gap.

J is TRBJ2-7 and V is TRBV20-1, with TRBD2 identical over 9 bases. With V trimmed by 5 bases and J by 6 bases, 5 bases remained unmatched. CDR1 is DFQATT, CDR2 SNEGSKA, per germline (reference sequence). This CDR3 is 12 amino acids long. Written as DNA, the CDR3 is TGCAGTGCTGCGGGGGGGCCAAGCGAGCAGTACGTC. This encodes CSAAGGPSEQYV.

This clonotype was observed at least ten times. The genes are TRBV11-2 and TRBJ1-1; a weak D match, TRBD1 (5 bases). Per the germline V gene, CDR1 is SGHAT and CDR2 is FQNNGV. V shed 5 bases and J shed 0 bases, with 22 bases lying between them. The CDR3 runs 18 residues. In nucleotides, the CDR3 is TGTGCCAGCAGCCATTACGGTCTTACTTGGGGGATGAACACTGAAGCTTTCTTT. Its translation is CASSHYGLTWGMNTEAFF.

The chain has TRBV6-2 or TRBV6-3 and TRBJ1-5, with D uncertain. Trimming removed 5 bases from V and 7 bases from J, with 12 bases in between. CDR1 is MNHEY, CDR2 SVGEGT, per germline. CDR3 length equals 13 residues. The DNA for the CDR3 is TGTGCCAGCAGTCAAGAGGGTTGGCAGCCCCAGCATTTT. The encoded protein is CASSQEGWQPQHF.

About this clonotype itself: Sequence at one end of the junction differs from germline and may be a read error. The V gene is TRBV7-9, the J gene TRBJ2-7; 10 nucleotides align to TRBD1. The CDR3 loop spans 11 amino acids. Germline V CDR1 and CDR2: SEHNR, FQNEAQ (reference sequence). The CDR3 sequence is CASSLTGQGVF. CDR3 sequence (DNA): TGTGCCAGCAGCTTAACTGGACAGGGGGTCTTC.

This clonotype has just a few counts. The chain links TRBV20-1 to TRBJ2-7; maybe TRBD1 (8 bases). CDR1 is DFQATT and CDR2 is SNEGSKA in the germline V gene (reference sequence). The CDR3 length is 16 residues. V was trimmed by 6 bases and J by 5 bases, leaving 26 bases between them. The CDR3 sequence: CSAESPVDRGGDEQYF. DNA for the CDR3: TGCAGTGCCGAATCACCGGTCGACAGGGGAGGGGACGAGCAGTACTTC.

This clonotype showed up just a few times. The V call is TRBV7-2, the J call TRBJ1-2, with unresolved D. The germline gives CDR1 SGHTA, CDR2 FQGNSA. Trimming removed 2 bases from V and 6 bases from J, with 7 bases in between. The CDR3 spans 12 residues. Written as DNA, the CDR3 is TGTGCCAGCAGCTTAATGACGGATGGCTACACCTTC. It translates to CASSLMTDGYTF.

This clonotype has a count of ten or more. The V gene is TRBV3-1, the J gene TRBJ2-7; D remains unclear. Germline CDR1 reads LGHDT; CDR2 reads YNNKEL (reference sequence). This CDR3 comprises 14 residues. Trimming stripped 2 bases from V and 6 bases from J, with 14 bases between. In DNA, the CDR3 is TGTGCCAGCAGCCAAACGATGTGGATTGGCGAGCAGTACTTC. This translates into CASSQTMWIGEQYF.

This clonotype showed up just a few times. The V gene is TRBV27, the J gene TRBJ1-2; 11 bases map to TRBD1. CDR1 and CDR2 (germline): MNHEY, SMNVEV (reference sequence). The CDR3 runs 16 residues. V dropped 6 bases and J dropped 2; count of bases not matched to a gene: 8. CDR3 in amino acids: CASRWDRGFSNYGYTF. In DNA, the CDR3 is TGTGCCAGCAGATGGGACAGGGGGTTTTCCAACTATGGCTACACCTTC.

This clonotype was detected ten times or more. The chain couples TRBV4-3 to TRBJ1-3; D ambiguous. The ends were cut back, 4 bases at V and 0 bases at J, with 10 bases in the middle. The CDR3 runs 15 residues. Germline lookup yields CDR1 LGHNA and CDR2 YSLEER. CDR3 sequence reads: CASSRVRISGNTIYF. The CDR3, as DNA: TGCGCCAGCAGCCGTGTCAGGATCTCTGGAAACACCATATATTTT.

This clonotype was found many times. This chain joins TRBV20-1 and TRBJ2-3; TRBD1 agrees at 9 bases. The length of the CDR3 is 13 residues. Germline CDR1 and CDR2: DFQATT and SNEGSKA (reference sequence). V lost 3 bases to trimming and J lost 5 bases; unmatched junction nucleotides: 3. The CDR3: CSASTGGGDTQYF. The CDR3 DNA sequence: TGCAGTGCTAGCACAGGGGGCGGAGATACGCAGTATTTT.

J is TRBJ1-2 and V is TRBV5-1; D gene unclear. This CDR3 comprises 16 residues. Germline-derived CDR1 and CDR2 are SGHRS and YFSETQ. V was pared by 4 bases and J by 6 bases, with 22 bases between. Here the CDR3 DNA reads TGCGCCAGCAGCACACGAGTCCACAGCTTCCAGGATGGCTACACCTTC. Protein: CASSTRVHSFQDGYTF.

V gene TRBV6-2 or TRBV6-3 combines with J gene TRBJ2-6; D gene ambiguous. Looked up from germline, CDR1 is MNHEY and CDR2 is SVGEGT. The CDR3 is 13 amino acids. V gave up 4 bases and J gave up 5 bases, with 6 bases separating them. The CDR3 here is CASSWRRANVLTF. The DNA for the CDR3 is TGTGCCAGCAGTTGGCGCCGGGCCAACGTCCTGACTTTC.

This clonotype was detected many times. The rearrangement links TRBV15 to TRBJ1-1; D unresolved. The germline CDR1 and CDR2 sequences are LNHNV and YYDKDF (reference sequence). The V gene lost 1 base and the J gene lost 6 bases, with 9 bases spanning the gap. CDR3 length equals 13 residues. The CDR3 loop reads CATSRGEGAEAFF. CDR3 coding DNA: TGTGCCACCAGCAGAGGCGAGGGTGCTGAAGCTTTCTTT. Based on the CDR3 plus reference TRBV15 and TRBJ1-1, the full variable domain is DAMVIQNPRYQVTQFGKPVTLSCSQTLNHNVMYWYQQKSSQAPKLLFHYYDKDFNNEADTPDNFQSRRPNTSFCFLDIRSPGLGDTAMYLCATSRGEGAEAFFGQGTRLTVV.

This clonotype was detected many times. The rearrangement links TRBV5-1 to TRBJ1-1; possibly TRBD1 for D (5 bases). The ends were cut back, 5 bases at V and 6 bases at J, with 11 bases in the middle. This CDR3 region has 12 residues. Germline V CDR1 and CDR2: SGHRS, YFSETQ. The CDR3, as DNA: TGCGCCAGCAGATCTCTAGGGGCTGAAGCTTTCTTT. This encodes CASRSLGAEAFF.

This clonotype occurred many times. CDR3 coding DNA: TGTGCCAGCAGTGAGTGGCGGGCTGGAGCTTTCTTT. It encodes CASSEWRAGAFF. J is TRBJ1-1 and V is TRBV25-1; D gene ambiguous. Germline-derived CDR1 and CDR2 are MGHDK and SYGVNS. The CDR3 contains 12 residues. The V and J ends lost 3 bases and 10 bases respectively, with 12 bases between them.

By sample fraction, this clonotype is medium-sized. The chain recombines TRBV12-3 or TRBV12-4 with TRBJ1-1, with 9 nucleotides matching TRBD1. The CDR3 has 14 amino acids. The ends lost 5 bases at V and 2 bases at J; junction bases unmatched: 3. CDR3: CASSLGQGNTEAFF. The CDR3 DNA reads TGTGCCAGCAGTCTGGGACAGGGTAACACTGAAGCTTTCTTT.

This clonotype has at least ten counts. V gene TRBV7-2 combines with J gene TRBJ1-5; the D is unclear. Trimming pared 5 bases from V and 5 bases from J, leaving 13 bases between. Germline lookup yields CDR1 SGHTA and CDR2 FQGNSA. This CDR3 region has 14 residues. The CDR3 coding sequence is TGTGCCAGCAGCCCAGGAGGCAGCTATCAGCCCCAGCATTTT. It encodes CASSPGGSYQPQHF.

There are many counts of this clonotype. This sequence joins TRBV12-3 or TRBV12-4 and TRBJ2-3; D is uncertain. The CDR3 contains 14 residues. V was clipped by 3 bases and J by 0 bases, with 7 bases between them. CDR3 loop: CASSLVRSTDTQYF. The CDR3 DNA reads TGTGCCAGCAGTTTGGTCAGGAGCACAGATACGCAGTATTTT.

J is TRBJ1-6 and V is TRBV20-1, with D uncertain. CDR1 is DFQATT, CDR2 SNEGSKA, per germline (reference sequence). Deletions cut 0 bases from V and 0 bases from J, with 9 bases between. This CDR3 is built from 16 residues. CDR3 nucleotide sequence: TGCAGTGCTAGAGAGGAATCGAGCTCCTATAATTCACCCCTCCACTTT. As protein: CSAREESSSYNSPLHF.